This passage covers 18 T cell receptor beta chains from one sample sequenced in a study of regulatory T cells in long-lasting Graves disease. The TCR beta library used iRepertoire HTBI primers with Arm-PCR amplification of CDR3. TCRdb re-called the multiplex PCR reads through MiXCR, storing one row per CDR3 protein. This sample yields 350,000 to 500,000 distinct CDR3 sequences, of which approximately 22% are seen a single time; more than 13% belongs to the top ten. Documented time point: persistent/refractory GD, antithyroid drugs over 5 years with positive TRAb. PBMC-extracted RNA yielded the TCR library. The sample in question was peripheral blood mononuclear cells (PBMCs), obtained when the disease was refractory, from a patient treated with antithyroid drugs. These receptors were obtained from a female donor with Graves disease.

In its sample, this clonotype was seen many times. J is TRBJ2-5 and V is TRBV28, with 9 bases aligning to TRBD1. Per germline, CDR1 MDHEN and CDR2 SYDVKM. Losses at the gene ends were 4 bases for V and 7 bases for J; bases not matched to a gene: 10. This CDR3 contains 15 residues. The CDR3 DNA reads as TGTGCCAGCAGTTCCCGTAGGGACAGGGTGGGGACCCAGTACTTC. Amino acids: CASSSRRDRVGTQYF.

The gene calls are TRBV2 and TRBJ2-3; D is perhaps TRBD2 (6 bases). Between the trimmed V and J ends, which lost 6 bases and 0 bases, there was a span of 13 bases. The CDR3 is made up of 15 amino acids. CDR1 and CDR2 from the germline V gene are SNHLY and FYNNEI. The CDR3 reads CASSERASSTDTQYF. The CDR3 DNA reads as TGTGCCAGCAGCGAGCGGGCCTCTAGCACAGATACGCAGTATTTT.

This clonotype was seen a handful of times. The CDR3 nucleotides are TGTGCCAGCAGCCTAATGGACTTGTCCTACAATGAGCAGTTCTTC. Translating it yields CASSLMDLSYNEQFF. V and J are TRBV7-9 and TRBJ2-1; tentative D call: TRBD2 (5 bases). The length of the CDR3 is 15 residues. V lost 5 bases to trimming and J lost 1 base, with 12 bases between them. Germline-derived CDR1 and CDR2 are SEHNR and FQNEAQ (reference sequence).

This clonotype was detected ten times or more. The genes are TRBV28 and TRBJ2-6; D gene uncertain. Trimming shortened V by 4 bases and J by 0 bases, and 7 bases separated the two germline ends. The germline gives CDR1 MDHEN, CDR2 SYDVKM. CDR3 size: 15 residues. CDR3 bases: TGTGCCAGCAGTTCCACTGGCTCTGGGGCCAACGTCCTGACTTTC. This codes for CASSSTGSGANVLTF.

The V call is TRBV4-1, the J call TRBJ2-2; D gene ambiguous. This CDR3 comprises 13 residues. Germline CDR1 and CDR2: MGHRA and YSYEKL. With 3 bases removed from V and 6 bases from J, the gap between germline ends came to 8 bases. CDR3: CASSQQNSGELFF. For the CDR3, the DNA is TGCGCCAGCAGCCAGCAGAATTCCGGGGAGCTGTTTTTT.

The chain carries TRBV6-1 and TRBJ2-5; 7 nucleotides match TRBD1. The length of the CDR3 is 14 residues. V dropped 6 bases and J dropped 3; count of bases not matched to a gene: 7. From germline, CDR1 is MNHNS and CDR2 SASEGT. The CDR3 loop is CASRTPGQKETQYF. As DNA, the CDR3 is TGTGCCAGCAGGACACCGGGACAGAAAGAGACCCAGTACTTC.

Worth noting for this clonotype: A read error is the likely source, as a far larger clone sits one nucleotide away. The CDR3 end shows no conserved phenylalanine or tryptophan, and so a read error is likely. V is TRBV11-2 and J is TRBJ1-1; D unresolved. The CDR3 spans 12 residues. Germline CDR1 and CDR2: SGHAT and FQNNGV. The V and J ends lost 1 base and 2 bases respectively, with 2 bases between them. This CDR3 reads CASSLANTEAFS. As DNA, the CDR3 is TGTGCCAGCAGCTTAGCTAACACTGAAGCTTTCTCT.

This clonotype has just a few counts. The rearrangement joins TRBV20-1 to TRBJ1-2, with D uncertain. Per the germline V gene, CDR1 is DFQATT and CDR2 is SNEGSKA (reference sequence). Trimming stripped 2 bases from V and 5 bases from J, with 12 bases between. There are 13 residues in the CDR3. This chain's CDR3 is CSARYLSPYGYTF. The CDR3 DNA reads TGCAGTGCTAGATATTTATCTCCATATGGCTACACCTTC.

The J gene is TRBJ1-5, the V gene TRBV28; the match to TRBD1 covers 7 bases. This CDR3 is 14 amino acids long. J was trimmed by 2 bases and V by 5 bases; bases with no gene match: 3. Germline V gives CDR1 MDHEN, CDR2 SYDVKM. CDR3 nucleotide sequence: TGTGCCAGCAGTGATGGACAGGGCAATCAGCCCCAGCATTTT. Encoded protein: CASSDGQGNQPQHF.

The chain recombines TRBV14 with TRBJ2-5, with D maybe TRBD1 (5 bases). Germline V gene lookup returns CDR1 SGHDN and CDR2 FVKESK. The CDR3 has 13 residues. Trimming removed 9 bases from V and 2 bases from J, with 13 bases in between. The CDR3 spells CASRGKSQETQYF. The DNA of the CDR3 is TGTGCCAGTAGGGGAAAATCGCAAGAGACCCAGTACTTC.

On this clonotype: This may arise from a read error, as a much more abundant clone is one base away. This chain joins TRBV28 and TRBJ2-6; D is undetermined. Trimming removed 8 bases at V and 2 bases at J, with 10 bases between. This CDR3 is built from 14 residues. The germline V gene encodes CDR1 MDHEN and CDR2 SYDVKM. CDR3 residues: CASLGGAGANVLTF. The DNA of the CDR3 is TGTGCCAGCTTAGGCGGCGCTGGGGCCAACGTCCTGACTTTC.

Ten or more counts support this clonotype. The V and J genes are TRBV18 and TRBJ1-4; the D gene is possibly TRBD1 (5 bases). Trimming cost V 5 bases and J 3 bases, with 16 bases left between them. Germline CDR1 reads KGHSH; CDR2 reads LQKENI. The CDR3 length is 16 residues. The CDR3 nucleotides read TGTGCCAGCTCATCCCGACAGAATTCGGCTAATGAAAAACTGTTTTTT. Its protein product is CASSSRQNSANEKLFF.

V gene TRBV5-8 combines with J gene TRBJ2-7; TRBD1 matches at 11 bases. Per the germline V gene, CDR1 is SGHTS and CDR2 is YDEGEE. This CDR3 has 15 residues. Germline trimming cut 5 bases from V and 3 bases from J; bases unmatched to any gene: 7. The CDR3 region has the DNA TGTGCCAGCAGGGGGCCGGGACAGGGGGTCTACGAGCAGTACTTC. As protein: CASRGPGQGVYEQYF.

The chain has TRBV6-5 and TRBJ1-1; D gene unclear. V lost 2 bases and J 6 bases, leaving 19 bases between the germline ends. The germline gives CDR1 MNHEY, CDR2 SVGAGI. The CDR3 runs 16 residues. The CDR3 region is CASSYGKVSEIPEAFF. CDR3 sequence (DNA): TGTGCCAGCAGTTACGGGAAAGTTTCGGAAATACCTGAAGCTTTCTTT.

This clonotype was detected only once. The rearrangement joins TRBV27 to TRBJ1-1, with unresolved D. The V end was cut by 4 bases, the J end by 9 bases, with 9 bases between. Germline V gene sequence: CDR1 MNHEY, CDR2 SMNVEV (reference sequence). The CDR3 has 11 amino acids. The CDR3 reads CASSSRGKAFF. CDR3 nucleotide sequence: TGTGCCAGCAGTTCACGGGGAAAAGCTTTCTTT.

This clonotype was seen only a few times. V and J are TRBV11-3 and TRBJ2-1, with D tentatively TRBD2 (5 bases). Between the trimmed V and J ends, which lost 0 bases and 9 bases, there was a span of 12 bases. The length of the CDR3 is 14 residues. Looked up from germline, CDR1 is SGHNT and CDR2 is YENEEA. This chain's CDR3 is CASSLDSGRSEQFF. For the CDR3, the DNA is TGTGCCAGCAGCTTAGATTCGGGAAGGAGTGAGCAGTTCTTC. Drawing the rest from reference TRBV11-3 and TRBJ2-1, the complete variable domain is EAGVVQSPRYKIIEKKQPVAFWCNPISGHNTLYWYLQNLGQGPELLIRYENEEAVDDSQLPKDRFSAERLKGVDSTLKIQPAELGDSAVYLCASSLDSGRSEQFFGPGTRLTVL.

The V call is TRBV27, the J call TRBJ2-2, with 7 bases fitting TRBD1. This CDR3 comprises 14 residues. Germline V CDR1 and CDR2: MNHEY, SMNVEV (reference sequence). After removal of 5 bases from V and 4 bases from J, the junction contained 4 bases not matched to a gene. The CDR3 DNA sequence: TGTGCCAGCAGTGTACAGGGGCCCACCGGGGAGCTGTTTTTT. This encodes CASSVQGPTGELFF.

This clonotype showed up just a few times. The chain employs TRBV20-1 and TRBJ1-2; no clear D. The V end was cut by 1 base, the J end by 3 bases, with 9 bases between. The CDR3 runs 13 residues. Germline CDR1 reads DFQATT; CDR2 reads SNEGSKA (reference sequence). Written as DNA, the CDR3 is TGCAGTGCTAGAGCCTTCGACGACTATGGCTACACCTTC. Its protein is CSARAFDDYGYTF.